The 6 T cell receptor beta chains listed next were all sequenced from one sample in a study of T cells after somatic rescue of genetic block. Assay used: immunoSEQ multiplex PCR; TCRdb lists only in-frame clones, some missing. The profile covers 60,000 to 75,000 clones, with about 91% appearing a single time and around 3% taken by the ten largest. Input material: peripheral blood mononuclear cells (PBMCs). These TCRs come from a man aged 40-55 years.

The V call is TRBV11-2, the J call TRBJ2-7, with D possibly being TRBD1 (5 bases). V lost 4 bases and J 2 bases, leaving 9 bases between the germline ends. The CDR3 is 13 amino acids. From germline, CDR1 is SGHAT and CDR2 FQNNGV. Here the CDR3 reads CASSSTTAYEQYF. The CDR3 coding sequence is TGTGCCAGCAGCTCCACGACAGCCTACGAGCAGTACTTC.

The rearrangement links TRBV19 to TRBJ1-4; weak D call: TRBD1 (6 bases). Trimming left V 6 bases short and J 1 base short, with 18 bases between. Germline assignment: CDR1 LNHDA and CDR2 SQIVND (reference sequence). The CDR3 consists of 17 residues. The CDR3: CASSPTGVRGTNEKLFF. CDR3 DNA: TGTGCCAGTAGCCCTACGGGGGTCAGGGGAACTAATGAAAAACTGTTTTTT. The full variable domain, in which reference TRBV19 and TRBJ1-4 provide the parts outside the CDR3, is DGGITQSPKYLFRKEGQNVTLSCEQNLNHDAMYWYRQDPGQGLRLIYYSQIVNDFQKGDIAEGYSVSREKKESFPLTVTSAQKNPTAFYLCASSPTGVRGTNEKLFFGSGTQLSVL.

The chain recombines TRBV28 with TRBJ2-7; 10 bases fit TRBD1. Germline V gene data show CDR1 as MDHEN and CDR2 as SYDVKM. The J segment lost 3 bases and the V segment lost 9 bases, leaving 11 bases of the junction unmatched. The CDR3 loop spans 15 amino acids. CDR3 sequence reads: CASKKRTGGFYEQYF. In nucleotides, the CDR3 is TGTGCCAGTAAAAAAAGGACAGGGGGGTTCTACGAGCAGTACTTC.

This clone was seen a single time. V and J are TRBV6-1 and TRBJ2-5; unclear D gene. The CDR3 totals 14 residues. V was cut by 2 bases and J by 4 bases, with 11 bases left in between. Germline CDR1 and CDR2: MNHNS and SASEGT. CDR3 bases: TGTGCCAGCAGTGAATGGATCTGGGGAGAGACCCAGTACTTC. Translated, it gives CASSEWIWGETQYF.

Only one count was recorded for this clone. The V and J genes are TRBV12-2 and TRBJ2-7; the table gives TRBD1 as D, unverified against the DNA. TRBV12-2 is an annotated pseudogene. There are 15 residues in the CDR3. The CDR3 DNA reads TGTGCAAGTCGCTGGCCGGGACACCAACCCTACGAGCAGTACTTC. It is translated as CASRWPGHQPYEQYF.

CDR3 DNA sequence: TGTGCCAGTAGGTGGGATCAGAACACTGAAGCTTTCTTT. Translated, it gives CASRWDQNTEAFF. The chain has TRBV19 and TRBJ1-1; the D is unclear. With 6 bases removed from V and 1 base from J, the gap between germline ends came to 9 bases. Germline-derived CDR1 and CDR2 are LNHDA and SQIVND (reference sequence). This CDR3 contains 13 residues.